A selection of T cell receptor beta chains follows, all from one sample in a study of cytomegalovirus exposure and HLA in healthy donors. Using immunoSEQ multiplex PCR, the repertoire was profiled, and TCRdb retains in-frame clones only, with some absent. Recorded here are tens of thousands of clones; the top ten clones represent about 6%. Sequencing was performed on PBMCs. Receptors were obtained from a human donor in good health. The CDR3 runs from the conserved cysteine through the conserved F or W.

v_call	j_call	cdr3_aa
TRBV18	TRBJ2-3	CASSPASGGALDTQYF
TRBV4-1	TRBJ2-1	CASSHLSDEQFF
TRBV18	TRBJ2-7	CASSPTGTYEQYF
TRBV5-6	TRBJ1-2	CASSFRDSYGYTF
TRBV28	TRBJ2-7	CASRLAGQDSYEQYF
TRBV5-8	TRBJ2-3	CASSSGDRGADTQYF
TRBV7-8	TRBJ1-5	CASSYRGRGGNQPQHF
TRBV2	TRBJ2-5	CASIDDGQETQYF
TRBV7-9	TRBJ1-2	CASSLDSYGYTF
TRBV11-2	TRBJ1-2	CASSFRQGIYGYTF
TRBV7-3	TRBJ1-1	CASRLAVNTEAFF
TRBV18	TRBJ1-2	CASSRGDSNYGYTF
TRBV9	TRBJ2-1	CASSSQPAGGYNEQFF
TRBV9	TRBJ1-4	CASSPTAGRIPEDEKLFF
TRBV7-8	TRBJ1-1	CASTPWTGLEAFF
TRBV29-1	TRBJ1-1	CSVLVRGAVRNTEAFF
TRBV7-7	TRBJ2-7	CASSLEAGEEQYF
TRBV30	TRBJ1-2	CAWRATGATFGYTF
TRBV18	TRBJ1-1	CASSPIPRNTEAFF
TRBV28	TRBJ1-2	CASSPWTGANYGYTF
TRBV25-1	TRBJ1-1	CASSATGITEAFF
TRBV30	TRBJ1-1	CAWSRTENTEAFF
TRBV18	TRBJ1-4	CASSKNRGLEEKLFF
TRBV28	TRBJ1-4	CASSLVGGTGSEKLFF
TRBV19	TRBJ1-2	CASRQGAWNGYTF
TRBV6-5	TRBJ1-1	CASSYSGRENTEAFF
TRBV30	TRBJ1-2	CAWSVTGGGYTF
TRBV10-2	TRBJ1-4	CASSEGGTGSEKLFF
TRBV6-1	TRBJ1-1	CASSEQSDTEAFF
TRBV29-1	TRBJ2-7	CSVQRLEGIFYEQYF
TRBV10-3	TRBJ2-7	CAISERDRGNEQYF
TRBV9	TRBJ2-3	CASSVEQYTDTQYF
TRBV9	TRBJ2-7	CASSVAAGTYEQYF
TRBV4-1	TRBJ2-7	CASSQDRLLEAQQYF
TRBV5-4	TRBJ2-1	CASSSLGQGDSDNEQFF
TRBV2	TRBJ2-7	CASSASAYEQYF
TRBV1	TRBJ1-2	CTSSQVKIFRGYGYTF
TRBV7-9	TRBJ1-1	CASSLDRVAEAFF
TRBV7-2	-	CASSPAGQFDYEQYF
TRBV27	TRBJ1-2	CASSLLGQGLDGYTF
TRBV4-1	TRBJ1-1	CASSQGLARGNTEAFF
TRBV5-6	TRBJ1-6	CASSLGRGGNSPLHF
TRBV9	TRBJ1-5	CASSEHPGDNQPQHF
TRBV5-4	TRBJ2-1	CASSPSVLSSYNEQFF
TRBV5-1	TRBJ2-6	CASSLDGTGGSGANVLTF
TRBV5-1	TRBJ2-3	CASSSSTSGEPTDTQYF